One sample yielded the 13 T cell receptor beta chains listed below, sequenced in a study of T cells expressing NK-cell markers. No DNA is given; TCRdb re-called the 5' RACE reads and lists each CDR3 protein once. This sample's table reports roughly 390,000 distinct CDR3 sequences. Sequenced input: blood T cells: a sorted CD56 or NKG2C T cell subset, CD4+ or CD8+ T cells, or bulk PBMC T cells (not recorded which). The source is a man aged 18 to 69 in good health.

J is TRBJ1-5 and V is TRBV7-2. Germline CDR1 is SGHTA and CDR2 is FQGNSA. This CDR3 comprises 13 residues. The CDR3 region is CASSYSSNQPQHF. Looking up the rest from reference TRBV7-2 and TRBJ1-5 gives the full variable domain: GAGVSQSPSNKVTEKGKDVELRCDPISGHTALYWYRQSLGQGLEFLIYFQGNSAPDKSGLPSDRFSAERTGGSVSTLTIQRTQQEDSAVYLCASSYSSNQPQHFGDGTRLSIL.

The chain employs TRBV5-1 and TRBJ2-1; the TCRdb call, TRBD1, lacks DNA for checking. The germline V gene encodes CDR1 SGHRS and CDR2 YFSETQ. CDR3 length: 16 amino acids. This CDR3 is CASSSTTGERGNEQFF.

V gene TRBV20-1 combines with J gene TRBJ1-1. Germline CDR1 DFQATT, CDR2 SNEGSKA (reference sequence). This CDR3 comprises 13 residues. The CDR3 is CSASLRRGLEAFF.

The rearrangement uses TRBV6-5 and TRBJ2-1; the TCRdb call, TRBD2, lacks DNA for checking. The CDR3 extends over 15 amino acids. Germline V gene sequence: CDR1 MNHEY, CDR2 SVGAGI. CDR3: CASSYAGGLRDVQFF.

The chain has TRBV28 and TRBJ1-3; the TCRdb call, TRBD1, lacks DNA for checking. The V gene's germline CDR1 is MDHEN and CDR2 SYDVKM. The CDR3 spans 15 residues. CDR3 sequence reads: CASTRWDTSGNTIYF. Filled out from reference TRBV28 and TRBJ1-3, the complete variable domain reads DVKVTQSSRYLVKRTGEKVFLECVQDMDHENMFWYRQDPGLGLRLIYFSYDVKMKEKGDIPEGYSVSREKKERFSLILESASTNQTSMYLCASTRWDTSGNTIYFGEGSWLTVV.

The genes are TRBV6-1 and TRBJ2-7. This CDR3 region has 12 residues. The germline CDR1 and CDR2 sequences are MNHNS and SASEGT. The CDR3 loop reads CASQSASYEQYF.

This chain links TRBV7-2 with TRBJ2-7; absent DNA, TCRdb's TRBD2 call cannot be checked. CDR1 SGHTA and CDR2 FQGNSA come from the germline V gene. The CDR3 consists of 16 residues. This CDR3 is CASSLRLGLARYEQYF. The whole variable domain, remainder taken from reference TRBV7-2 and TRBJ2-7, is GAGVSQSPSNKVTEKGKDVELRCDPISGHTALYWYRQSLGQGLEFLIYFQGNSAPDKSGLPSDRFSAERTGGSVSTLTIQRTQQEDSAVYLCASSLRLGLARYEQYFGPGTRLTVT.

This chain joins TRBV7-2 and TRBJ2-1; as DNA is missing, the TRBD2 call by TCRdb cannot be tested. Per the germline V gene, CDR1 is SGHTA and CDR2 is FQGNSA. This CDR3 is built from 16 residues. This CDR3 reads CASSRLAGVFGNEQFF.

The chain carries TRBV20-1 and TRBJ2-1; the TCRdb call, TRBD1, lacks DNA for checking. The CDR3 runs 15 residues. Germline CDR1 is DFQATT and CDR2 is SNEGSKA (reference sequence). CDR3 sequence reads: CSASRGPGSRNEQFF.

The CDR3 here is CASSESGFYEQFF. The rearrangement uses TRBV2 and TRBJ2-1. Germline-derived CDR1 and CDR2 are SNHLY and FYNNEI. This CDR3 spans 13 amino acids.

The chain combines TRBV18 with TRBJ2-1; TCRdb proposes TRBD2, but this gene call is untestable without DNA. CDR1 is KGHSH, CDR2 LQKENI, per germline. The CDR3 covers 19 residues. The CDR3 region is CASSLGGAGGLSSYNEQFF.

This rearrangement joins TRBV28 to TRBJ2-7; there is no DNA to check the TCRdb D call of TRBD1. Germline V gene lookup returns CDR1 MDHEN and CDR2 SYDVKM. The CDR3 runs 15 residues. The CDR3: CASNAPGQGAYEQYF.

Here the CDR3 reads CASKGMDEAFF. The genes are TRBV21-1 and TRBJ1-1; TCRdb picks TRBD1, but there is no DNA to check that call. TRBV21-1 is recorded as a pseudogene. The CDR3 contains 11 residues.